Reported below is one T cell receptor (beta chain). Antigen specificity is unknown. Next came a second PCR, run for roughly 7 to 12 cycles, which used a sample-barcoded 5' primer along with a J-beta primer mix. TCRdb reprocessed the 5' RACE reads with MiXCR, giving one entry per CDR3 protein. The data show 1.4 million to 1.5 million distinct CDR3 sequences, about 43% seen once. The data were taken from a study of blood T cells in healthy people across ages. Trimming stripped 3 bases from V and 4 bases from J, with 4 bases between. Germline values: CDR1 GTSNPN, CDR2 SVGIG (reference sequence). This CDR3 contains 11 residues. The study, taken as a whole, reports: A greater number of naive CD4+ cells and higher diversity distinguished long-lived donors from aged donors.

The source is a woman aged 18 to 35 in good health. The chain combines TRBV30 with TRBJ1-3; D not resolved. Sequenced sample: blood. The CDR3 sequence is CAWREGNTIYF. The DNA of the CDR3 is TGTGCCTGGAGGGAAGGAAACACCATATATTTT.